Listed below are T cell receptor beta chains from one sample, sequenced in a study of type 1 regulatory T cells. TCRdb redid the calling of the reads with MiXCR, one entry per CDR3 protein. Counted here are some 90,000 distinct CDR3 sequences, around 30% occurring once; the ten biggest clones make up roughly 2.2%. Sequenced sample: CD4+ T cells, either the whole sample or a sorted fraction (not recorded which). These receptors all come from a human donor in good health. Each CDR3 is given with its conserved first and last residue. The D gene is left open where the match is weak. Size is stated for part of the rows, as once, few or many counts, or as a class when the clone is expanded.

clone_size: few; v_call: TRBV27; j_call: TRBJ2-2; d_call: -; cdr3_nt: TGTGCCACCAACCAAGGGTCGAGAAACACCGGGGAGCTGTTTTTT; cdr3_aa: CATNQGSRNTGELFF
clone_size: -; v_call: TRBV4-1; j_call: TRBJ2-3; d_call: TRBD2; cdr3_nt: TGCGCCAGCAGCCAAGAGCCCAGCGGGAGGGTTGGAGATACGCAGTATTTT; cdr3_aa: CASSQEPSGRVGDTQYF
clone_size: -; v_call: TRBV11-2; j_call: TRBJ1-5; d_call: -; cdr3_nt: TGTGCCAGCAGCTTAGGACAGGCGTTCAATCAGCCCCAGCATTTT; cdr3_aa: CASSLGQAFNQPQHF
clone_size: -; v_call: TRBV29-1; j_call: TRBJ2-1; d_call: TRBD2; cdr3_nt: TGCAGCGCCGCTAGGGATGGCGGGGGGGGCAATGAGCAGTTCTTC; cdr3_aa: CSAARDGGGGNEQFF
clone_size: once; v_call: TRBV29-1; j_call: TRBJ2-2; d_call: -; cdr3_nt: TGCAGCGTCCTCTGGAGGTTTGACACCGGGGAGCTGTTTTTT; cdr3_aa: CSVLWRFDTGELFF
clone_size: -; v_call: TRBV29-1; j_call: TRBJ2-7; d_call: -; cdr3_nt: TGCAGCGTTGGGAAGGGGGGAAACTACGAGCAGTACTTC; cdr3_aa: CSVGKGGNYEQYF
clone_size: -; v_call: TRBV28; j_call: TRBJ2-5; d_call: TRBD2; cdr3_nt: TGTGCCAGCAGTCCGTGGACGGGAGGTGAAGAGACCCAGTACTTC; cdr3_aa: CASSPWTGGEETQYF
clone_size: -; v_call: TRBV28; j_call: TRBJ2-1; d_call: TRBD2; cdr3_nt: TGTGCCAGCACAGCGGGCGGGAGCCCCAATGAGCAGTTCTTC; cdr3_aa: CASTAGGSPNEQFF
clone_size: -; v_call: TRBV18; j_call: TRBJ1-1; d_call: -; cdr3_nt: TGTGCCAGCTCACCACCGGAGGGGTCGAACACTGAAGCTTTCTTT; cdr3_aa: CASSPPEGSNTEAFF
clone_size: -; v_call: TRBV7-2; j_call: TRBJ2-1; d_call: TRBD2; cdr3_nt: TGTGCCAGCAGCTCCCGGACTAGCGGGAGAACGGGGTCGAATGAGCAGTTCTTC; cdr3_aa: CASSSRTSGRTGSNEQFF
clone_size: -; v_call: TRBV24-1; j_call: TRBJ2-1; d_call: TRBD2; cdr3_nt: TGTGCCACCAGTGAATTAGGAGCGGGACAGCAGTTCTTC; cdr3_aa: CATSELGAGQQFF
clone_size: -; v_call: TRBV14; j_call: TRBJ2-1; d_call: TRBD2; cdr3_nt: TGTGCCAGCAGCCAACCTCCGGGGCGGGAGTCCCACAATGAGCAGTTCTTC; cdr3_aa: CASSQPPGRESHNEQFF
clone_size: few; v_call: TRBV20-1; j_call: TRBJ2-7; d_call: -; cdr3_nt: TGCAGTGCTAGAGTGCCGGGACAACGGCCCTACGAGCAGTACTTC; cdr3_aa: CSARVPGQRPYEQYF
clone_size: -; v_call: TRBV5-1; j_call: TRBJ2-7; d_call: -; cdr3_nt: TGCGCCAGCGCGAGGACGGAACCCTACGAGCAGTACTTC; cdr3_aa: CASARTEPYEQYF
clone_size: once; v_call: TRBV6-6; j_call: TRBJ2-5; d_call: TRBD2; cdr3_nt: TGTGCCAGCAGTTTTTTGGGCCTAGGGACTAGCTGGGAGACCCAGTACTTC; cdr3_aa: CASSFLGLGTSWETQYF
clone_size: few; v_call: TRBV7-2; j_call: TRBJ2-5; d_call: -; cdr3_nt: TGTGCCAGCAGCGCCACCCAGATCCAAGAGACCCAGTACTTC; cdr3_aa: CASSATQIQETQYF
clone_size: -; v_call: TRBV4-2; j_call: TRBJ2-2; d_call: TRBD2; cdr3_nt: TGTGCCAGCAGGTCCAGGGGACTAGCGGACCAGAACACCGGGGAGCTGTTTTTT; cdr3_aa: CASRSRGLADQNTGELFF
clone_size: -; v_call: TRBV2; j_call: TRBJ1-1; d_call: TRBD1; cdr3_nt: TGTGCCAGCACTGAAGCGGGACAGGAATTATTACTTTTCTTT; cdr3_aa: CASTEAGQELLLFF
clone_size: few; v_call: TRBV10-3; j_call: TRBJ1-1; d_call: TRBD1; cdr3_nt: TGTGCCATCAGAGGACAGGTCAACACTGAAGCTTTCTTT; cdr3_aa: CAIRGQVNTEAFF
clone_size: -; v_call: TRBV3-1; j_call: TRBJ1-4; d_call: -; cdr3_nt: TGTGCCAACAGCCTAAGAACGGGGTCTAATGAAAAACTGTTTTTT; cdr3_aa: CANSLRTGSNEKLFF
clone_size: few; v_call: TRBV20-1; j_call: TRBJ2-5; d_call: -; cdr3_nt: TGCAGTGCTAGAGCCCAAGCTGGGGGTGGGGCCCAAGAGACCCAGTACTTC; cdr3_aa: CSARAQAGGGAQETQYF
clone_size: few; v_call: TRBV5-1; j_call: TRBJ2-7; d_call: TRBD2; cdr3_nt: TGCGCCAGCAGCCCTGGACTAGCGGGTTACGAGCAGTACTTC; cdr3_aa: CASSPGLAGYEQYF
clone_size: -; v_call: TRBV7-9; j_call: TRBJ1-2; d_call: -; cdr3_nt: TGTGCCAGCAGCTTGAGAAGGGGCCAAGGGGCCTATGGCTACACCTTC; cdr3_aa: CASSLRRGQGAYGYTF
clone_size: few; v_call: TRBV20-1; j_call: TRBJ1-5; d_call: -; cdr3_nt: TGCAGTGCTGCAGCTGGAGAGAATCAGCCCCAGCATTTT; cdr3_aa: CSAAAGENQPQHF
clone_size: few; v_call: TRBV7-2; j_call: TRBJ2-5; d_call: TRBD1; cdr3_nt: TGTGCCAGCAAACAACAGGGGTCGTCCTGGACCCAGTACTTC; cdr3_aa: CASKQQGSSWTQYF
clone_size: few; v_call: TRBV7-6; j_call: TRBJ2-3; d_call: -; cdr3_nt: TGTGCCAGCAGCTTAGGCCCAGCAGATACGCAGTATTTT; cdr3_aa: CASSLGPADTQYF
clone_size: few; v_call: TRBV20-1; j_call: TRBJ1-1; d_call: -; cdr3_nt: TGCAGTGCTGTATCAGGACGGACTAACACTGAAGCTTTCTTT; cdr3_aa: CSAVSGRTNTEAFF
clone_size: -; v_call: TRBV6-6; j_call: TRBJ2-2; d_call: TRBD2; cdr3_nt: TGTGCCAGCAGCCGCCCAATGGCTAGCGGAACCGGGGAGCTGTTTTTT; cdr3_aa: CASSRPMASGTGELFF
clone_size: few; v_call: TRBV7-9; j_call: TRBJ2-1; d_call: TRBD2; cdr3_nt: TGTGCCAGCAGCTTGGGACTACCCTCCTACAATGAGCAGTTCTTC; cdr3_aa: CASSLGLPSYNEQFF
clone_size: few; v_call: TRBV11-1; j_call: TRBJ2-1; d_call: TRBD2; cdr3_nt: TGTGCCAGCAGCTTTCAAGGACTAGCGGGAGCGGGGGAGCAGTTCTTC; cdr3_aa: CASSFQGLAGAGEQFF
clone_size: few; v_call: TRBV5-4; j_call: TRBJ2-3; d_call: TRBD2; cdr3_nt: TGTGCCAGCAGCTTGACTAGCGGGAGAACAGATACGCAGTATTTT; cdr3_aa: CASSLTSGRTDTQYF
clone_size: few; v_call: TRBV12-3/TRBV12-4; j_call: TRBJ2-3; d_call: -; cdr3_nt: TGTGCCAGCACCCTAAGCACAGATACGCAGTATTTT; cdr3_aa: CASTLSTDTQYF
clone_size: -; v_call: TRBV30; j_call: TRBJ2-1; d_call: -; cdr3_nt: TGTGCCTGGCAAAGGACTGATGAGCAGTTCTTC; cdr3_aa: CAWQRTDEQFF
clone_size: few; v_call: TRBV30; j_call: TRBJ2-1; d_call: TRBD2; cdr3_nt: TGTGCCTGGAGCAAATCAAGCGGGGAAAGAATCTACAATGAGCAGTTCTTC; cdr3_aa: CAWSKSSGERIYNEQFF
clone_size: -; v_call: TRBV5-1; j_call: TRBJ2-1; d_call: TRBD2; cdr3_nt: TGCGCCAGCAGCTTGAATACGGGCGGGGGAGCAGAGGAGCAGTTCTTC; cdr3_aa: CASSLNTGGGAEEQFF
clone_size: -; v_call: TRBV19; j_call: TRBJ1-4; d_call: TRBD1; cdr3_nt: TGTGCCAGTGAACCCCGCCCGGGACAGGTTAATGAAAAACTGTTTTTT; cdr3_aa: CASEPRPGQVNEKLFF
clone_size: -; v_call: TRBV6-1; j_call: TRBJ2-2; d_call: -; cdr3_nt: TGTGCCAGCAGTGAAGTCGGGAACACCGGGGAGCTGTTTTTT; cdr3_aa: CASSEVGNTGELFF
clone_size: -; v_call: TRBV20-1; j_call: TRBJ2-1; d_call: -; cdr3_nt: TGCAGTGCTAGCATGTTGGCAGCTGGGACTTACAATGAGCAGTTCTTC; cdr3_aa: CSASMLAAGTYNEQFF
clone_size: few; v_call: TRBV6-1; j_call: TRBJ2-7; d_call: -; cdr3_nt: TGTGCCAGCAGCCTGGAAGGCTACGAGCAGTACTTC; cdr3_aa: CASSLEGYEQYF
clone_size: few; v_call: TRBV29-1; j_call: TRBJ1-1; d_call: -; cdr3_nt: TGCAGCGTTGACGGCACTGAAGCTTTCTTT; cdr3_aa: CSVDGTEAFF
clone_size: few; v_call: TRBV20-1; j_call: TRBJ1-2; d_call: -; cdr3_nt: TGCAGTGCTAGATCTCTGGGCCAGGCGGACTATGGCTACACCTTC; cdr3_aa: CSARSLGQADYGYTF
clone_size: few; v_call: TRBV5-1; j_call: TRBJ2-7; d_call: -; cdr3_nt: TGCGCCAGCAGCTTGGACCTATTCTCCTACGAGCAGTACTTC; cdr3_aa: CASSLDLFSYEQYF
clone_size: many; v_call: TRBV19; j_call: TRBJ1-3; d_call: -; cdr3_nt: TGTGCCAGTAGTATTTATACCTCTGGAAACACCATATATTTT; cdr3_aa: CASSIYTSGNTIYF
clone_size: -; v_call: TRBV6-6; j_call: TRBJ2-3; d_call: TRBD2; cdr3_nt: TGTGCCAGCAGTTGGGCTACACGGGCCGGGAGGGCCCCTACAGATACGCAGTATTTT; cdr3_aa: CASSWATRAGRAPTDTQYF
clone_size: -; v_call: TRBV3-1; j_call: TRBJ2-5; d_call: TRBD2; cdr3_nt: TGTGCCAGCAGCCAGAGGCGCGGGACTAGCGAGACCCAGTACTTC; cdr3_aa: CASSQRRGTSETQYF
clone_size: -; v_call: TRBV4-2; j_call: TRBJ2-2; d_call: -; cdr3_nt: TGTGCCAGCAGCCAAGAGAGCGGCACCGGGGAGCTGTTTTTT; cdr3_aa: CASSQESGTGELFF
clone_size: -; v_call: TRBV29-1; j_call: TRBJ2-1; d_call: -; cdr3_nt: TGCAGCGTCCAGGGGAACCCCAATGAGCAGTTCTTC; cdr3_aa: CSVQGNPNEQFF
clone_size: few; v_call: TRBV20-1; j_call: TRBJ2-1; d_call: TRBD2; cdr3_nt: TGCAGTGCTAGAGGGGACTCCCGCGGGGGGAATGAGCAGTTCTTC; cdr3_aa: CSARGDSRGGNEQFF
clone_size: -; v_call: TRBV12-3/TRBV12-4; j_call: TRBJ2-5; d_call: -; cdr3_nt: TGTGCCAGCAGACCTCCGGGGCTTCAAGAGACCCAGTACTTC; cdr3_aa: CASRPPGLQETQYF
clone_size: -; v_call: TRBV7-6; j_call: TRBJ2-5; d_call: TRBD2; cdr3_nt: TGTGCCAGCAGCTTAGCGGTAGCGGGAGCGGGAGAGACCCAGTACTTC; cdr3_aa: CASSLAVAGAGETQYF
clone_size: -; v_call: TRBV5-4; j_call: TRBJ2-1; d_call: -; cdr3_nt: TGTGCCAGCAGCTTGGTAGGAGACAATGAGCAGTTCTTC; cdr3_aa: CASSLVGDNEQFF
clone_size: -; v_call: TRBV24-1; j_call: TRBJ1-2; d_call: -; cdr3_nt: TGTGCCACTCAGGACACGACTGGCTATGGCTACACCTTC; cdr3_aa: CATQDTTGYGYTF
clone_size: -; v_call: TRBV15; j_call: TRBJ2-6; d_call: -; cdr3_nt: TGTGCCACCAGCAGAGATGCGGGGCGGGGGGCCAACGTCCTGACTTTC; cdr3_aa: CATSRDAGRGANVLTF
clone_size: -; v_call: TRBV7-8; j_call: TRBJ2-3; d_call: TRBD2; cdr3_nt: TGTGCCAGCAGCCCACTGGGGGGGGGGGATACGCAGTATTTT; cdr3_aa: CASSPLGGGDTQYF
clone_size: few; v_call: TRBV7-9; j_call: TRBJ1-3; d_call: -; cdr3_nt: TGTGCCAGCAGCCCGCGGGGGGGGACGCAACACACCATATATTTT; cdr3_aa: CASSPRGGTQHTIYF